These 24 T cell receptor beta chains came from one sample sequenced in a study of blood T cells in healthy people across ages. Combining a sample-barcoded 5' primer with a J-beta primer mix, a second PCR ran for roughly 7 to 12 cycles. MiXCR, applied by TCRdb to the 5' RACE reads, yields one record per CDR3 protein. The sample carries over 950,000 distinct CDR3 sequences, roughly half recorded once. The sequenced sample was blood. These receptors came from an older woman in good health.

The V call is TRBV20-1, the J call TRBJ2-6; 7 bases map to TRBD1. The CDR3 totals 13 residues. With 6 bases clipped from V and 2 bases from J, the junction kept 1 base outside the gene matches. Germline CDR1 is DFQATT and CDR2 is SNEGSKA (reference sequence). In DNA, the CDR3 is TGCAGTGCCACAGGGGCTGGGGCCAACGTCCTGACTTTC. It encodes CSATGAGANVLTF.

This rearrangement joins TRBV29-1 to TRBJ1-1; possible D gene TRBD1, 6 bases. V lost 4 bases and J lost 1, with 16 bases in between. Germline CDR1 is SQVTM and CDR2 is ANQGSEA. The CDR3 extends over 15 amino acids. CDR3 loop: CSVVEGGGTNTEAFF. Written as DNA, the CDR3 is TGCAGCGTTGTGGAGGGAGGGGGAACGAACACTGAAGCTTTCTTT.

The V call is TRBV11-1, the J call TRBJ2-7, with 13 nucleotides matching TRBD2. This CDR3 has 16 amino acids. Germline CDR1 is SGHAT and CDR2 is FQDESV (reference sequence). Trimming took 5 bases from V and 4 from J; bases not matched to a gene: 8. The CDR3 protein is CASSPRTSGRKYEQYF. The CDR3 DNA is TGTGCCAGCAGCCCCAGGACTAGCGGGAGAAAATACGAGCAGTACTTC.

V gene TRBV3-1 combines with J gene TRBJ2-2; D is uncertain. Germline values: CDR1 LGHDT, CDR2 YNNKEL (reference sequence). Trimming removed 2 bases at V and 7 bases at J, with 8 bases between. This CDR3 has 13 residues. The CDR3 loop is CASSQTRGGELFF. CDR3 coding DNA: TGTGCCAGCAGCCAAACCCGAGGCGGGGAGCTGTTTTTT.

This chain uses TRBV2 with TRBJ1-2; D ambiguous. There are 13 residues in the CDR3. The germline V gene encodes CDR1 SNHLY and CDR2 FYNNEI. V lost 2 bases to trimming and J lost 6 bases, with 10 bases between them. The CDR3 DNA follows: TGTGCCAGCAGTGAACGGGGAGGAAATGGCTACACCTTC. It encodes CASSERGGNGYTF.

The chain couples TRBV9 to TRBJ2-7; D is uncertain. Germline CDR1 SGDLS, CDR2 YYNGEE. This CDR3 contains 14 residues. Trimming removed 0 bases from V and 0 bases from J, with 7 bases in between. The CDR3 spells CASSVGSYSYEQYF. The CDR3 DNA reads TGTGCCAGCAGCGTAGGATCCTACTCCTACGAGCAGTACTTC.

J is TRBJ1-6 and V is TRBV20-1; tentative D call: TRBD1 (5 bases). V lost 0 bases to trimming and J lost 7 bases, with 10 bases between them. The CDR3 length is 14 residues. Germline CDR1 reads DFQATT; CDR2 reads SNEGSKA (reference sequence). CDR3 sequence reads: CSARDQGSNSPLHF. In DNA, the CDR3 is TGCAGTGCTAGAGATCAGGGATCAAATTCACCCCTCCACTTT.

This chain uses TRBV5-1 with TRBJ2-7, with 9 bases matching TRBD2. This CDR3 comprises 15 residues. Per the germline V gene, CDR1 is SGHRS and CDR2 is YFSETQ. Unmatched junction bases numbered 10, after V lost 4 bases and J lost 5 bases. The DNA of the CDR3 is TGCGCCAGCAGCGGAACCGGGACTAGCCCAGACGAGCAGTACTTC. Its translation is CASSGTGTSPDEQYF.

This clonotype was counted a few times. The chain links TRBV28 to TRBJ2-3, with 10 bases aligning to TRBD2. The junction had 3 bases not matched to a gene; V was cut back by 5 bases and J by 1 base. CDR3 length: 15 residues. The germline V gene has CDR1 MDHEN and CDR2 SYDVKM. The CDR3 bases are TGTGCCAGCAGTAAAACTAGCGGGGGCACAGATACGCAGTATTTT. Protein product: CASSKTSGGTDTQYF.

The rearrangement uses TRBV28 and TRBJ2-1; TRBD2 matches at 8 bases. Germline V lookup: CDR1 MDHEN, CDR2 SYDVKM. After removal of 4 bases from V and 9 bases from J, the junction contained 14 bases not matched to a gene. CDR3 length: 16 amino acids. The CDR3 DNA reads TGTGCCAGCAGTTCACCCCAGAGCGGGAGCTTAGGTGAGCAGTTCTTC. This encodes CASSSPQSGSLGEQFF.

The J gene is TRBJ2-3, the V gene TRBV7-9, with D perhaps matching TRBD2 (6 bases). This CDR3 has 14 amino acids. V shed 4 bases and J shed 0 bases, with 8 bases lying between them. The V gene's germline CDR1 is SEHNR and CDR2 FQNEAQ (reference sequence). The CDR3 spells CASSWSGSTDTQYF. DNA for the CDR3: TGTGCCAGCAGCTGGAGCGGGAGCACAGATACGCAGTATTTT.

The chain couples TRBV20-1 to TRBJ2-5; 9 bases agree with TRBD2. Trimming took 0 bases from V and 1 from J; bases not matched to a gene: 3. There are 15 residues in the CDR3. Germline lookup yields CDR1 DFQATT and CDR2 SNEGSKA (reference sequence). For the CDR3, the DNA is TGCAGTGCTAGAGAGGGACTAGCTGGCCAAGAGACCCAGTACTTC. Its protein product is CSAREGLAGQETQYF.

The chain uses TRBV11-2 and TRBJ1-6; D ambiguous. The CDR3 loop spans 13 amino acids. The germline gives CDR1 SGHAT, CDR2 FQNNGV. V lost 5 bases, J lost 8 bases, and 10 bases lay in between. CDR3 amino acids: CASSAPRDSPLHF. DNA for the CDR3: TGTGCCAGCAGCGCCCCGCGCGATTCACCCCTCCACTTT.

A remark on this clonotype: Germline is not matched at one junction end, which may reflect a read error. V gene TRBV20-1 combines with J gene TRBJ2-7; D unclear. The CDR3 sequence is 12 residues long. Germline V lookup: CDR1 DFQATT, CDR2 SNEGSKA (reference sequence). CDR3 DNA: TGCAGTGCCAGAGGAGATACCTACGAGCAGTACTTC. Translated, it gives CSARGDTYEQYF.

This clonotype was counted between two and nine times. In DNA form, the CDR3 reads TGCGCCAGCAGCCCTCAGAGTAGTCCGAGGCAAGGTCAGACCCAGTACTTC. This encodes CASSPQSSPRQGQTQYF. The chain joins TRBV5-1 to TRBJ2-5, with D unresolved. This CDR3 is 17 amino acids long. Germline V gene sequence: CDR1 SGHRS, CDR2 YFSETQ. Trimming removed 4 bases from V and 6 bases from J, with 25 bases in between.

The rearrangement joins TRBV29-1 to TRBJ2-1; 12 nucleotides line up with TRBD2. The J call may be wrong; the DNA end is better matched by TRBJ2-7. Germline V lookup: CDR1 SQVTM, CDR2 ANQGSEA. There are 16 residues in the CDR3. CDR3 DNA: TGCAGCGTTGATCAGACTAGCGGGAGCTCCTACAATGAGCAGTACTTC. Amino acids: CSVDQTSGSSYNEQYF.

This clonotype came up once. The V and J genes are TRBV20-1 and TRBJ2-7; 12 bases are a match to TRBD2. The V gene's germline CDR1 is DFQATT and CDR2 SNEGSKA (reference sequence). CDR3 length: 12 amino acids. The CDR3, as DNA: TGCACAGGGACTAGCGGGTCCAATGAGCAGTACTTC. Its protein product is CTGTSGSNEQYF.

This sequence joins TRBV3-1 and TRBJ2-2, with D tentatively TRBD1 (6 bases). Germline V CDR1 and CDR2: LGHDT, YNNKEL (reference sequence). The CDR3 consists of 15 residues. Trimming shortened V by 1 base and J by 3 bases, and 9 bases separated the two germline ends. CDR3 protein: CASSQAGVDTGELFF. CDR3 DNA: TGTGCCAGCAGCCAAGCAGGGGTAGACACCGGGGAGCTGTTTTTT.

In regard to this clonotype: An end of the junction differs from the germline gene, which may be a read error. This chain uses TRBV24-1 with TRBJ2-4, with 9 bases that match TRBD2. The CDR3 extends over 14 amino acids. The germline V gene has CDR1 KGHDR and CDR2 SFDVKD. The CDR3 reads CATSGTKSLAGQYF. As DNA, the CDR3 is TGTGCCACAAGTGGTACGAAATCCCTAGCGGGACAGTACTTC.

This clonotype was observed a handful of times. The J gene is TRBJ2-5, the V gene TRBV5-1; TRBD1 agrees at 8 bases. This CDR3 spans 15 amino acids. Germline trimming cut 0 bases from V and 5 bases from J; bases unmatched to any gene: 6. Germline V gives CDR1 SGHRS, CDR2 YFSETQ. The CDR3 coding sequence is TGCGCCAGCAGCTTGGCCAGGACAGGGCCGGAGACCCAGTACTTC. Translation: CASSLARTGPETQYF. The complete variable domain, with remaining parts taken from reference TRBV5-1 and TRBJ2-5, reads KAGVTQTPRYLIKTRGQQVTLSCSPISGHRSVSWYQQTPGQGLQFLFEYFSETQRNKGNFPGRFSGRQFSNSRSEMNVSTLELGDSALYLCASSLARTGPETQYFGPGTRLLVL.

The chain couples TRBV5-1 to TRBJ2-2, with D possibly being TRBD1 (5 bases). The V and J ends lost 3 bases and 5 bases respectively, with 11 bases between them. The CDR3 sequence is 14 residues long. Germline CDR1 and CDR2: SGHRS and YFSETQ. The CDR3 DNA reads TGCGCCAGCAGCTCATTCCGACAGACCGGGGAGCTGTTTTTT. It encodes CASSSFRQTGELFF. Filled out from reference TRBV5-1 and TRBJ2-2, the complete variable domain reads KAGVTQTPRYLIKTRGQQVTLSCSPISGHRSVSWYQQTPGQGLQFLFEYFSETQRNKGNFPGRFSGRQFSNSRSEMNVSTLELGDSALYLCASSSFRQTGELFFGEGSRLTVL.

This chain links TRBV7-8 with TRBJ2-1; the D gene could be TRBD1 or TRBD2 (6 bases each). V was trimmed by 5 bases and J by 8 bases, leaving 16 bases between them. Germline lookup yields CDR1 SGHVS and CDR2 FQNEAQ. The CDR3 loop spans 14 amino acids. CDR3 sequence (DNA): TGTGCCAGCAGCCTGAGGGGGGTCAAGGATGAGCAGTTCTTC. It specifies CASSLRGVKDEQFF.

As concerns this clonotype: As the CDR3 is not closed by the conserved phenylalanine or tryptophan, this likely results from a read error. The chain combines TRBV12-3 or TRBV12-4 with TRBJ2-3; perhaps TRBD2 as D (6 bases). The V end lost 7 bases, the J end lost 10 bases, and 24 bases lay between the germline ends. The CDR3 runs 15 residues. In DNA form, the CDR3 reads TGTGCCAGCACCCCGGACGGGGCGGGGCAGGGTCCGCAGTATTCT. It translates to CASTPDGAGQGPQYS.

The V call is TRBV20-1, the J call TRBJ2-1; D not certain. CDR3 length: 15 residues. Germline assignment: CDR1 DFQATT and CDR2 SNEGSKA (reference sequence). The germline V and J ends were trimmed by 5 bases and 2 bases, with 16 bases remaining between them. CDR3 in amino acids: CSAAKWAPPYNEQFF. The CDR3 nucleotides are TGCAGTGCTGCCAAGTGGGCCCCGCCCTACAATGAGCAGTTCTTC.